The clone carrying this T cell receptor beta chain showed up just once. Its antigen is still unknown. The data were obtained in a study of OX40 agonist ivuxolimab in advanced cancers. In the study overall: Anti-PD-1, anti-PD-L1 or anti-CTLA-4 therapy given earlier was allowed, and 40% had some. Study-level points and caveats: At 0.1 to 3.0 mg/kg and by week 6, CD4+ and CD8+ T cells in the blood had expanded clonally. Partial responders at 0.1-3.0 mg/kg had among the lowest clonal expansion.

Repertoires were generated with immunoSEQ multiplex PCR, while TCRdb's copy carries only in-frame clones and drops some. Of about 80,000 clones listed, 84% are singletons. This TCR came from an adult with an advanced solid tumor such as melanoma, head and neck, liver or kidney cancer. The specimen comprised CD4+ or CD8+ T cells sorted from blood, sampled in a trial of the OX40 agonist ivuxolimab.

In DNA form, the CDR3 reads TGCAGCGGGGGCGGGGGGACTTCAGGGAACACTGAAGCTTTCTTT. Translated: CSGGGGTSGNTEAFF. V is TRBV29-1 and J is TRBJ1-1, with D perhaps TRBD1 (5 bases). The V gene's germline CDR1 is SQVTM and CDR2 ANQGSEA. V dropped 7 bases and J dropped 1 base, with 19 bases sitting between them. CDR3 length: 15 residues.